The rows below give T cell receptor beta chains drawn from one sample of a study of shared clonotypes between healthy human individuals. TCRdb's copy holds only in-frame clones and misses some; the assay was immunoSEQ multiplex PCR. The data show just over 2,000,000 clones, roughly 95% seen once. The sequencing sample was made of naive CD8+ T cells sorted from blood. The receptors originated from a man aged 18 to 30 in good health. Both conserved end residues are part of each CDR3. D genes are given only for firm matches. The listing skips clone size in some rows; elsewhere it reads once, few, many or a size class.

d_call j_call v_call clone_size cdr3_nt cdr3_aa
- TRBJ1-1 TRBV10-3 - TGTGCCATCAGTGAGGGGGCAGAATATCTGAACACTGAAGCTTTCTTT CAISEGAEYLNTEAFF
TRBD1 TRBJ1-2 TRBV7-2 - TGTGCCAGCAGCCCGTTTTTGGGGGACAGAGCTAACTATGGCTACACCTTC CASSPFLGDRANYGYTF
- TRBJ2-7 TRBV28 - TGTGCCAGCAGTCCACCGGGAGGGACAGCCACCTACGAGCAGTACTTC CASSPPGGTATYEQYF
- TRBJ1-2 TRBV4-1 - TGCGCCAGCAGCCAAGATGCAGGGGTCGAAGGGAACTATGGCTACACCTTC CASSQDAGVEGNYGYTF
TRBD2 TRBJ2-2 TRBV5-6 - TGTGCCAGCAGCCCCAGGGCGGGAGCCACCGGGGAGCTGTTTTTT CASSPRAGATGELFF
- TRBJ2-7 TRBV5-6 - TGTGCCAGCAGCTTCCAGGCTGGCGAGCAGTACTTC CASSFQAGEQYF
- TRBJ2-1 TRBV29-1 - TGCAGCGTTGACGACGACAATGAGCAGTTCTTC CSVDDDNEQFF
- TRBJ2-7 TRBV2 - TGTGCCAGCAGTGAGGAAAGAGACCGGGAGTCCTACGAGCAGTACTTC CASSEERDRESYEQYF
- TRBJ2-2 TRBV7-9 - TGTGCCAGCAGCTTAGCAGGATTCACCGGGGAGCTGTTTTTT CASSLAGFTGELFF
TRBD1 TRBJ2-5 TRBV7-9 once TGTGCCATCTCACAGGGGCAAGAGACCCAGTACTTC CAISQGQETQYF
TRBD2 TRBJ2-2 TRBV6-4 - TGTGCCAGCAGTGACTCGGCTAGCGGGAGCCCCGGGGAGCTGTTTTTT CASSDSASGSPGELFF
- TRBJ2-7 TRBV28 - TGTGCCAGCAGTGCCCAGACAGGTGACCTCTACGAGCAGTACTTC CASSAQTGDLYEQYF
TRBD1 TRBJ2-1 TRBV11-2 - TGTGCCAGCAGCTTTTATCGGACAGGGGTAGGAAATGAGCAGTTCTTC CASSFYRTGVGNEQFF